This is a list of T cell receptor beta chains from one sample in a study of T cells in Graves' hyperthyroidism and ophthalmopathy. From the multiplex PCR reads, TCRdb called clonotypes with MiXCR, one entry per CDR3 protein. The sample shows about 270,000 distinct CDR3 sequences, 20% to 25% of them seen only once. Material: blood. These receptors all stem from a man between 40 and 49 years old with Graves' hyperthyroidism that later progressed to Graves' ophthalmopathy. Both conserved end residues are part of each CDR3. The D gene is left open where the match is weak. Clone size is stated in some rows and not others, as once, few, many or a class when expanded.

v_call: TRBV5-1
clone_size: few
d_call: TRBD2
j_call: TRBJ2-5
cdr3_aa: CASSTGLAGVIETQYF
cdr3_nt: TGCGCCAGCAGCACGGGACTAGCGGGAGTTATAGAGACCCAGTACTTC

v_call: TRBV15
clone_size: many
d_call: -
j_call: TRBJ2-7
cdr3_aa: CATSARIDYEQYF
cdr3_nt: TGTGCCACCAGCGCCCGGATAGATTACGAGCAGTACTTC

v_call: TRBV29-1
clone_size: many
d_call: -
j_call: TRBJ1-2
cdr3_aa: CSVEPAGASGYTF
cdr3_nt: TGCAGCGTTGAACCGGCGGGGGCGAGTGGCTACACCTTC

v_call: TRBV12-3/TRBV12-4
clone_size: -
d_call: -
j_call: TRBJ1-1
cdr3_aa: CASSQRGGSMNTEAFF
cdr3_nt: TGTGCCAGCAGTCAAAGAGGGGGGAGTATGAACACTGAAGCTTTCTTT

v_call: TRBV6-2/TRBV6-3
clone_size: -
d_call: -
j_call: TRBJ1-1
cdr3_aa: CASSPAYTEAFF
cdr3_nt: TGTGCCAGCAGTCCCGCTTACACTGAAGCTTTCTTT

v_call: TRBV24-1
clone_size: -
d_call: -
j_call: TRBJ2-7
cdr3_aa: CATSSSVGGSYEQYF
cdr3_nt: TGTGCCACCAGCTCTAGCGTTGGGGGCTCCTACGAGCAGTACTTC

v_call: TRBV19
clone_size: few
d_call: -
j_call: TRBJ1-2
cdr3_aa: CASSRETTGYGYTF
cdr3_nt: TGTGCCAGTAGCCGGGAGACAACGGGGTATGGCTACACCTTC

v_call: TRBV12-3/TRBV12-4
clone_size: many
d_call: -
j_call: TRBJ1-2
cdr3_aa: CASSAGFGYTF
cdr3_nt: TGTGCCAGCAGTGCAGGGTTCGGCTACACCTTC

v_call: TRBV29-1
clone_size: many
d_call: -
j_call: TRBJ2-7
cdr3_aa: CSVEVLGTYEQYF
cdr3_nt: TGCAGCGTTGAAGTACTGGGGACCTACGAGCAGTACTTC

v_call: TRBV11-2
clone_size: many
d_call: TRBD2
j_call: TRBJ2-7
cdr3_aa: CASSLGEGAYEQYF
cdr3_nt: TGTGCCAGCAGCTTAGGGGAGGGAGCCTACGAGCAGTACTTC

v_call: TRBV30
clone_size: many
d_call: TRBD1
j_call: TRBJ1-1
cdr3_aa: CAWSGDRRQGGDTEAFF
cdr3_nt: TGTGCCTGGAGTGGGGACAGGAGACAGGGGGGGGACACTGAAGCTTTCTTT

v_call: TRBV5-5
clone_size: many
d_call: TRBD1
j_call: TRBJ1-2
cdr3_aa: CASSLTGDGGYTF
cdr3_nt: TGTGCCAGCAGCCTGACAGGGGACGGTGGCTACACCTTC

v_call: TRBV19
clone_size: many
d_call: TRBD1
j_call: TRBJ2-7
cdr3_aa: CASSLKAGGFYEQYF
cdr3_nt: TGTGCCAGTAGTCTCAAGGCAGGGGGCTTCTACGAGCAGTACTTC

v_call: TRBV19
clone_size: many
d_call: -
j_call: TRBJ2-2
cdr3_aa: CASSFGGNANTGELFF
cdr3_nt: TGTGCCAGTAGTTTCGGCGGGAACGCGAACACCGGGGAGCTGTTTTTT

v_call: TRBV6-1
clone_size: few
d_call: TRBD1
j_call: TRBJ1-1
cdr3_aa: CASSPGTGGGNTEAFF
cdr3_nt: TGTGCCAGCAGTCCAGGGACAGGGGGCGGGAACACTGAAGCTTTCTTT

v_call: TRBV11-3
clone_size: many
d_call: TRBD2
j_call: TRBJ2-2
cdr3_aa: CASSPLAGANGELFF
cdr3_nt: TGTGCCAGCAGCCCTTTAGCGGGAGCTAACGGGGAGCTGTTTTTT

v_call: TRBV11-2
clone_size: many
d_call: TRBD1
j_call: TRBJ1-5
cdr3_aa: CASSKDREGQPQHF
cdr3_nt: TGTGCCAGCAGCAAAGACAGGGAAGGTCAGCCCCAGCATTTT